Below are 18 T cell receptor beta chains sequenced from a single sample in a study of T cells in Graves' hyperthyroidism and ophthalmopathy. Amplification yielded TCR beta CDR3 regions, with RNA transcripts as the source. The HTBI set primed first-round TCR CDR3 RT-PCR. TCRdb re-derived calls from the multiplex PCR reads in MiXCR, one entry per CDR3 protein. The repertoire consists of 300,000 to 400,000 distinct CDR3 sequences, with 18% occurring once and the leading ten covering about half. Sequenced input: blood. The origin of the receptors is a woman between 45 and 65 years old with Graves' hyperthyroidism.

This clonotype was detected ten times or more. The rearrangement uses TRBV12-3 or TRBV12-4 and TRBJ2-2; weak D call: TRBD1 (6 bases). The CDR3 consists of 14 residues. V dropped 6 bases and J dropped 5 bases, with 13 bases sitting between them. The CDR3 DNA is TGTGCCAGCAGCCTCAGGGGATGGACCGGGGAGCTGTTTTTT. Translation gives CASSLRGWTGELFF.

This clonotype has a handful of counts. The V and J genes are TRBV15 and TRBJ1-2; TRBD1 is a possible D gene (5 bases). The germline V and J ends were trimmed by 4 bases and 5 bases, with 26 bases remaining between them. Germline-derived CDR1 and CDR2 are LNHNV and YYDKDF (reference sequence). This CDR3 is built from 18 residues. The CDR3 protein is CATSKSGRGVGEGYGYTF. The CDR3 coding sequence is TGTGCCACCAGCAAGTCGGGACGCGGAGTAGGAGAAGGATATGGCTACACCTTC. The whole variable domain, filled in from reference TRBV15 and TRBJ1-2, reads DAMVIQNPRYQVTQFGKPVTLSCSQTLNHNVMYWYQQKSSQAPKLLFHYYDKDFNNEADTPDNFQSRRPNTSFCFLDIRSPGLGDTAMYLCATSKSGRGVGEGYGYTFGSGTRLTVV.

Of note for this clonotype: The CDR3 end shows no conserved phenylalanine or tryptophan, and so a read error is likely. This chain uses TRBV6-5 with TRBJ1-2; TRBD1 agrees at 7 bases. Trimming cost V 4 bases and J 3 bases; bases outside gene matches: 11. The CDR3 contains 16 residues. Germline V gene data show CDR1 as MNHEY and CDR2 as SVGAGI. CDR3 nucleotide sequence: TGTGCCAGCAGTTTTCAACAGGGGCCCCGTTACTATGGCTACACCCTC. Translating gives CASSFQQGPRYYGYTL.

This clonotype was seen a handful of times. This chain joins TRBV20-1 and TRBJ2-7, with 9 bases lining up with TRBD2. Germline V gene sequence: CDR1 DFQATT, CDR2 SNEGSKA (reference sequence). V lost 6 bases and J lost 3; bases outside the gene matches: 9. This CDR3 is 14 amino acids long. CDR3 loop: CSAPEVAGDYEQYF. CDR3 DNA: TGCAGTGCCCCCGAGGTAGCGGGAGACTACGAGCAGTACTTC.

This clonotype was detected many times. The gene calls are TRBV2 and TRBJ2-3; D not certain. Between the trimmed V and J ends, which lost 7 bases and 4 bases, there was a span of 24 bases. This CDR3 is built from 17 residues. Germline-derived CDR1 and CDR2 are SNHLY and FYNNEI. CDR3 in amino acids: CASTADRGNAGADTQYF. CDR3 DNA sequence: TGTGCCAGCACCGCCGATCGTGGCAATGCTGGGGCAGATACGCAGTATTTT.

This clonotype was found many times. V is TRBV7-8 and J is TRBJ1-5; D perhaps matches TRBD1 (5 bases). V lost 5 bases and J lost 4, with 18 bases in between. The CDR3 is made up of 16 amino acids. From germline, CDR1 is SGHVS and CDR2 FQNEAQ. CDR3 sequence: CASSRGTAAINQPQHF. The CDR3 DNA is TGTGCCAGCAGCCGAGGGACCGCGGCTATTAATCAGCCCCAGCATTTT.

This rearrangement joins TRBV20-1 to TRBJ2-5, with TRBD2 matching over 7 bases. J lost 5 bases, V lost 1 base, and 13 bases had no gene match. CDR3 length equals 16 residues. The germline V gene has CDR1 DFQATT and CDR2 SNEGSKA (reference sequence). The CDR3 bases are TGCAGTGCTAGAGGAGGGCTAGCGGACCCACTGGAGACCCAGTACTTC. Translation gives CSARGGLADPLETQYF.

This sequence joins TRBV20-1 and TRBJ1-1; 7 positions agree with TRBD1. After removal of 1 base from V and 4 bases from J, the junction contained 6 bases not matched to a gene. This CDR3 is 14 amino acids long. CDR1 and CDR2 from the germline V gene are DFQATT and SNEGSKA (reference sequence). The CDR3 sequence is CSARGGTEATEAFF. The CDR3, as DNA: TGCAGTGCTAGAGGCGGGACAGAGGCCACTGAAGCTTTCTTT.

This clonotype was seen at least ten times. The chain combines TRBV7-2 with TRBJ2-7; 8 bases are a match to TRBD2. Germline CDR1 reads SGHTA; CDR2 reads FQGNSA. The length of the CDR3 is 15 residues. J gave up 2 bases and V 5 bases, and 8 bases lay outside the gene matches. The CDR3 loop reads CASSPWAGGAYEQYF. The CDR3 DNA follows: TGTGCCAGCAGCCCCTGGGCGGGAGGCGCCTACGAGCAGTACTTC. The variable domain in full, with the rest retrieved from reference TRBV7-2 and TRBJ2-7, is GAGVSQSPSNKVTEKGKDVELRCDPISGHTALYWYRQSLGQGLEFLIYFQGNSAPDKSGLPSDRFSAERTGGSVSTLTIQRTQQEDSAVYLCASSPWAGGAYEQYFGPGTRLTVT.

This clonotype was counted only a few times. The rearrangement uses TRBV7-3 and TRBJ2-1, with 7 bases aligning to TRBD2. The CDR3 spans 15 residues. Trimming removed 5 bases from V and 7 bases from J; junction bases left unmatched: 11. Per germline, CDR1 SGHTA and CDR2 FQGTGA. CDR3 nucleotide sequence: TGTGCCAGCAGCCGGGGGAGGGGAACACGAAATGAGCAGTTCTTC. Translation: CASSRGRGTRNEQFF.

This clonotype was counted at least ten times. The genes are TRBV12-3 or TRBV12-4 and TRBJ1-2, with 7 positions matching TRBD1. The trim removed 0 bases at V and 4 bases at J, leaving 2 bases unmatched. The CDR3 loop spans 14 amino acids. The CDR3 here is CASSLAGTAYGYTF. For the CDR3, the DNA is TGTGCCAGCAGTTTAGCCGGGACAGCCTATGGCTACACCTTC.

The gene calls are TRBV5-1 and TRBJ1-2; TRBD1 aligns across 7 bases. The CDR3 has 13 amino acids. Per germline, CDR1 SGHRS and CDR2 YFSETQ. With V trimmed by 4 bases and J by 6 bases, 6 bases remained unmatched. The CDR3 nucleotides are TGCGCCAGCAGCCCGAGGGGGCTGGATGGCTACACCTTC. It yields the protein CASSPRGLDGYTF.

The table lists this clonotype with a few counts. The chain employs TRBV5-1 and TRBJ2-5, with TRBD1 as a possible D gene (6 bases). Per the germline V gene, CDR1 is SGHRS and CDR2 is YFSETQ. This CDR3 is built from 15 residues. Deletions cut 0 bases from V and 2 bases from J, with 11 bases between. CDR3 protein: CASSLGGRGQETQYF. The CDR3 region has the DNA TGCGCCAGCAGCTTGGGTGGCAGGGGACAAGAGACCCAGTACTTC.

This clonotype was counted many times. This chain links TRBV11-2 with TRBJ2-3, with a possible D match to TRBD2 (6 bases). Trimming shortened V by 6 bases and J by 5 bases, and 18 bases separated the two germline ends. Germline V gene data show CDR1 as SGHAT and CDR2 as FQNNGV. This CDR3 spans 15 amino acids. The CDR3 protein is CASSAARVRGDTQYF. CDR3 coding DNA: TGTGCCAGCAGTGCGGCGAGGGTGCGGGGAGATACGCAGTATTTT.

The V gene is TRBV7-8, the J gene TRBJ1-4, with D tentatively TRBD1 (6 bases). Trimming cost V 1 base and J 8 bases, with 14 bases left between them. Per the germline V gene, CDR1 is SGHVS and CDR2 is FQNEAQ. The CDR3 has 15 residues. The CDR3 DNA reads TGTGCCAGCAGCTTAGGGGGGGAGGGGGGCGAAAAACTGTTTTTT. Amino acid sequence: CASSLGGEGGEKLFF.

The genes are TRBV10-2 and TRBJ1-1, with 9 bases fitting TRBD1. The trim removed 3 bases at V and 6 bases at J, leaving 8 bases unmatched. This CDR3 has 15 amino acids. Germline values: CDR1 WSHSY, CDR2 SAAADI. The CDR3 region is CASSEQGQGQAEAFF. Written as DNA, the CDR3 is TGCGCCAGCAGTGAACAGGGACAGGGACAGGCTGAAGCTTTCTTT.

The chain links TRBV5-4 to TRBJ2-3; maybe TRBD2 (6 bases). This CDR3 has 15 amino acids. Germline V gives CDR1 SGHNT, CDR2 YYREEE (reference sequence). The CDR3 DNA is TGTGCAAGCTCAGGACGGGAGACTGTGGCAGATACGCAGTATTTT. Translating gives CASSGRETVADTQYF.

This clonotype was observed a single time. This chain joins TRBV5-1 and TRBJ2-5, with 10 bases fitting TRBD1. The germline V gene has CDR1 SGHRS and CDR2 YFSETQ. After removal of 3 bases from V and 2 bases from J, the junction contained 4 bases not matched to a gene. This CDR3 is built from 15 residues. Here the CDR3 DNA reads TGCGCCAGCAGCTGGGGACAGGGGTTGCAAGAGACCCAGTACTTC. Amino acids: CASSWGQGLQETQYF.